The 15 T cell receptor beta chains listed next were all sequenced from one sample in a study of PD-1 blockade in classical Hodgkin lymphoma (TCRdb year 2020). Libraries were constructed by the immunoSEQ multiplex PCR assay. Drawn from immuneACCESS, this table holds only the in-frame rearrangements with V and J called that TCRdb kept. Clones are partly lost; checked studies trace under half to an unresolved V gene and leave the rest unexplained. Counted in this sample were just over 14,000 clones; about 83% of them appeared once. The ten most abundant clones make up around 25% of the sample. Sample time point, as interpreted from the label and publication: cycle 2 day 1 (C2D1) of nivolumab. All trial patients had relapsed after autologous stem cell transplantation, with cohorts A, B and C differing in prior brentuximab vedotin exposure. Material: peripheral blood mononuclear cells (PBMCs), obtained before the second cycle of nivolumab. The receptors were gathered from a human donor with classical Hodgkin lymphoma.

The CDR3 is CASSQPDRPSHEQYF. The CDR3, as DNA: TGTGCCAGCAGCCAACCCGACAGGCCAAGCCACGAGCAGTACTTC. The chain combines TRBV14 with TRBJ2-7, with a possible D match to TRBD1 (6 bases). CDR3 length: 15 residues. CDR1 and CDR2 (germline): SGHDN, FVKESK. V was shortened by 2 bases and J by 5 bases, with 16 bases between the two germline ends.

The CDR3: CASSQTGATYEQYF. In nucleotides, the CDR3 is TGCGCCAGCAGCCAAACAGGGGCCACCTACGAGCAGTACTTC. J is TRBJ2-7 and V is TRBV4-1, with TRBD1 matching over 7 bases. The CDR3 length is 14 residues. Germline loops: CDR1 MGHRA, CDR2 YSYEKL. V lost 2 bases to trimming and J lost 2 bases; unmatched junction nucleotides: 3.

In its sample, this clone was seen a few times. The gene calls are TRBV7-9 and TRBJ1-2; D uncertain. The CDR3 is made up of 11 amino acids. CDR1 and CDR2 (germline): SEHNR, FQNEAQ (reference sequence). The V and J ends lost 5 bases and 6 bases respectively, with 7 bases between them. Written as DNA, the CDR3 is TGTGCCAGCAGCAGGACGGATGGCTACACCTTC. Protein product: CASSRTDGYTF.

The chain combines TRBV9 with TRBJ2-3, with 12 bases identical to TRBD1. The CDR3 has 17 residues. V lost 4 bases and J lost 5; bases outside the gene matches: 11. CDR1 and CDR2 from the germline V gene are SGDLS and YYNGEE. The CDR3 spells CASSPRGDRGPGDTQYF. The DNA of the CDR3 is TGTGCCAGCAGCCCCCGAGGGGACAGGGGGCCTGGAGATACGCAGTATTTT. Full variable domain (remainder filled in from reference TRBV9 and TRBJ2-3): DSGVTQTPKHLITATGQRVTLRCSPRSGDLSVYWYQQSLDQGLQFLIQYYNGEERAKGNILERFSAQQFPDLHSELNLSSLELGDSALYFCASSPRGDRGPGDTQYFGPGTRLTVL.

V usage is TRBV7-9 and J usage is TRBJ1-2; 7 bases align to TRBD1. J gave up 7 bases and V 0 bases, and 5 bases lay outside the gene matches. The CDR3 sequence is 14 residues long. Germline V gene sequence: CDR1 SEHNR, CDR2 FQNEAQ (reference sequence). DNA of the CDR3: TGTGCCAGCAGCTTAGCGGACAGGTTCCGTGGCTACACCTTC. It codes for CASSLADRFRGYTF.

This chain links TRBV27 with TRBJ1-1; D remains unclear. Germline CDR1 MNHEY, CDR2 SMNVEV (reference sequence). Trimming left V 2 bases short and J 0 bases short, with 7 bases between. The CDR3 contains 14 residues. The CDR3 DNA reads TGTGCCAGCAGTTTACTCCACATGAACACTGAAGCTTTCTTT. Its translation is CASSLLHMNTEAFF.

This clone has more than one count but fewer than ten. The chain recombines TRBV19 with TRBJ1-4, with a weak D call TRBD1 (6 bases). The CDR3 is made up of 14 amino acids. CDR1 and CDR2 from the germline V gene are LNHDA and SQIVND (reference sequence). V was cut by 3 bases and J by 7 bases, with 12 bases left in between. This CDR3 is CASSMEKGGEKLFF. Here the CDR3 DNA reads TGTGCCAGTAGTATGGAAAAGGGGGGTGAAAAACTGTTTTTT.

The rearrangement joins TRBV7-9 to TRBJ1-6, with D perhaps TRBD1 (5 bases). Germline CDR1 reads SEHNR; CDR2 reads FQNEAQ (reference sequence). The ends were cut back, 3 bases at V and 5 bases at J, with 14 bases in the middle. CDR3 length: 16 residues. Here the CDR3 DNA reads TGTGCCAGCAGCTTGCGCGGGACGTTTAATAATTCACCCCTCCACTTT. Its protein is CASSLRGTFNNSPLHF. Combining the CDR3 with reference TRBV7-9 and TRBJ1-6 gives the whole variable domain DTGVSQNPRHKITKRGQNVTFRCDPISEHNRLYWYRQTLGQGPEFLTYFQNEAQLEKSRLLSDRFSAERPKGSFSTLEIQRTEQGDSAMYLCASSLRGTFNNSPLHFGNGTRLTVT.

The chain uses TRBV18 and TRBJ2-5; TRBD2 aligns across 8 bases. This CDR3 is built from 17 residues. Trimming at V came to 4 bases and at J to 2 bases, leaving 12 bases not matched to a gene. CDR1 is KGHSH, CDR2 LQKENI, per germline. The CDR3 DNA reads TGTGCCAGCTCACGCGGGGTGTCGCGGGGGGAACAAGAGACCCAGTACTTC. Its translation: CASSRGVSRGEQETQYF. The whole variable domain, remainder taken from reference TRBV18 and TRBJ2-5, is NAGVMQNPRHLVRRRGQEARLRCSPMKGHSHVYWYRQLPEEGLKFMVYLQKENIIDESGMPKERFSAEFPKEGPSILRIQQVVRGDSAAYFCASSRGVSRGEQETQYFGPGTRLLVL.

This sequence joins TRBV19 and TRBJ2-1, with D possibly TRBD1 on 5 matching bases. Germline CDR1 LNHDA, CDR2 SQIVND (reference sequence). CDR3 length equals 16 residues. V was pared by 6 bases and J by 3 bases, with 18 bases between. DNA for the CDR3: TGTGCCAGTAGAAAAGCAGGGAAAGGTCACTACAATGAGCAGTTCTTC. It encodes CASRKAGKGHYNEQFF.

The chain joins TRBV15 to TRBJ2-5; D ambiguous. Germline V gene lookup returns CDR1 LNHNV and CDR2 YYDKDF (reference sequence). There are 13 residues in the CDR3. The V gene lost 0 bases and the J gene lost 4 bases, with 6 bases spanning the gap. CDR3 in DNA: TGTGCCACCAGCAGAGACCCCGGAGAGACCCAGTACTTC. Translated, it gives CATSRDPGETQYF.

The V call is TRBV9, the J call TRBJ2-2; perhaps TRBD2 as D (7 bases). Trimming shortened V by 3 bases and J by 1 base, and 10 bases separated the two germline ends. The CDR3 loop spans 15 amino acids. Germline V gene lookup returns CDR1 SGDLS and CDR2 YYNGEE. CDR3 DNA sequence: TGTGCCAGCAGCGAGGGGGGGATGAACACCGGGGAGCTGTTTTTT. It translates to CASSEGGMNTGELFF.

V is TRBV18 and J is TRBJ2-2, with D perhaps given as TRBD1 or TRBD2 (5 bases each). This CDR3 is 15 amino acids long. Per germline, CDR1 KGHSH and CDR2 LQKENI. Trimming took off 4 bases at V and 2 bases at J, with 11 bases between the two ends. The CDR3 DNA sequence: TGTGCCAGCTCACTTGGGACGGGAAACACCGGGGAGCTGTTTTTT. Translating gives CASSLGTGNTGELFF.

This chain uses TRBV19 with TRBJ2-1, with a weak D call TRBD1 (6 bases). This CDR3 comprises 12 residues. Germline CDR1 LNHDA, CDR2 SQIVND (reference sequence). V gave up 2 bases and J gave up 7 bases, with 6 bases separating them. The DNA for the CDR3 is TGTGCCAGTAGTATAACAGGGAATGAGCAGTTCTTC. Translating it yields CASSITGNEQFF.

J is TRBJ2-1 and V is TRBV15; D tentatively fits TRBD1 or TRBD2 (6 bases each). Germline values: CDR1 LNHNV, CDR2 YYDKDF (reference sequence). This CDR3 contains 16 residues. V lost 3 bases and J 3 bases, leaving 15 bases between the germline ends. The CDR3 DNA follows: TGTGCCACCAGCAGCCTTAAGGGGGGAATCTACAATGAGCAGTTCTTC. Its translation is CATSSLKGGIYNEQFF.